The T cell receptor beta chain under discussion was sequenced for a study of CD8 T cells in ankylosing spondylitis (dated by TCRdb to between 2016 and 2019). Turning to the overall study: To find TCR variants linked to disease, the study profiled T cell receptor beta repertoires in ankylosing spondylitis patients and healthy donors. The full study cohort was made up of over 20 ankylosing spondylitis patients and 108 healthy donors. Peripheral blood was sampled, and synovial fluid was also collected from ankylosing spondylitis patients.

Overall results and qualifications from the work: Blood from ankylosing spondylitis patients appeared to be characterized by a TCR beta motif composed of about 8 highly homologous amino acid variants. In peripheral blood, the disease-linked clones were found at relatively low frequencies and had a CD8+ phenotype. Some TCR beta motif variants had previously been reported in synovial fluid and blood of reactive arthritis patients, which suggested common disease-initiation mechanisms. The disease-linked clones were reported to be significantly enriched in matched synovial fluid samples from ankylosing spondylitis patients.

Sequencer: Illumina HiSeq 2500. Quantitative 5'-RACE with molecular barcodes was the method used to prepare the TCR beta libraries. The paper's processing steps were these. A new computational method, built on a probabilistic model of VDJ rearrangement, was used to identify disease-linked TCR variants. TCRdb redid the processing of the public reads, applying fastp at Q25 and MiXCR, and retained in-frame beta chains. Duplicate CDR3 protein sequences are folded into a single record with the most common DNA and genes. The V and J calls, along with clone size, are taken from TCRdb and not from the paper's own processing. The sample records around 490,000 distinct CDR3 sequences, 5.3% of which are singletons. Roughly 3.2% of the sample is taken by the ten largest. This clonotype appeared many times. This clone's antigen is unknown. Base qualities are not provided; no much larger clone lies one nucleotide away.

Material for sequencing was blood, either unsorted or a sorted T cell fraction (not recorded which). The receptor comes from a male donor with ankylosing spondylitis.

In nucleotide form, the sequence is TGTGCCAGCAGCCCCAGGACTTCTGGGTGGGATACAGATACGCAGTATTTT. Its amino acids are CASSPRTSGWDTDTQYF. This sequence uses TRBV7-2 and TRBJ2-3; the D gene is possibly TRBD2, with 5 bases matching. V and J are truncated by 5 bases and 3 bases respectively, leaving an intervening sequence of 21 bases. Based on the germline V gene, the CDR1 and CDR2 sequences are SGHTA and FQGNSA. The CDR3 holds 17 amino acids from the cysteine to the phenylalanine. The only DNA kept is the CDR3, 51 bases in frame from the first base.